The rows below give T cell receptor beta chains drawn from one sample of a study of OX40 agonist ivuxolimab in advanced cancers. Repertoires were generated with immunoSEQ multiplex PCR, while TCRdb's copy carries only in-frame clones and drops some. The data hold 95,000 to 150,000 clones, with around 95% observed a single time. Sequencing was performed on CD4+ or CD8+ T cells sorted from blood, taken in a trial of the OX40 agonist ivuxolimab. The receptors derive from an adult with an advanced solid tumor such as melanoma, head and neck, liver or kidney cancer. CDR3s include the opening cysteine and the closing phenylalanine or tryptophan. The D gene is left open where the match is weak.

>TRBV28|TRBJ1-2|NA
TGTGCCAGCAGGGCGTCAATGGGGGGGGATTATGGCTACACCTTC
CASRASMGGDYGYTF
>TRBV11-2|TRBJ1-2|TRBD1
TGTGCCAGCAGCCCTCCGGGACAGGCCGGGGTAGTCTATGGCTACACCTTC
CASSPPGQAGVVYGYTF
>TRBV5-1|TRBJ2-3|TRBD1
TGCGCCAGCAGCTTGGTGACAGGGGGCACAGATACGCAGTATTTT
CASSLVTGGTDTQYF
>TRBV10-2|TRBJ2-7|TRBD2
TGCGCCAGCAGTGACCCGGGGGGGAGCTCCTACGAGCAGTACTTC
CASSDPGGSSYEQYF
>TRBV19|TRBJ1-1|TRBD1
TGTGCCAGTCGGACAGGGCCCACTGAAGCTTTCTTT
CASRTGPTEAFF
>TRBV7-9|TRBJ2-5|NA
TGTGCCAGTAGACGGGCGGCACAAGAGACCCAGTACTTC
CASRRAAQETQYF
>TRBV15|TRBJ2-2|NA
TGTGCCACCAGCAGAGCTTTTTCGGACGAAGGCGGGGAGCTGTTTTTT
CATSRAFSDEGGELFF
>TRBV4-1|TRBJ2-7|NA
TGCGCCAGCAGCCAAGAGGGCCCTGGCGGGGAGTCCTACGAGCAGTACTTC
CASSQEGPGGESYEQYF
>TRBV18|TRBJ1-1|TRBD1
TGTGCCAGCTCACCACCAACAGGGGGGAACACTGAAGCTTTCTTT
CASSPPTGGNTEAFF
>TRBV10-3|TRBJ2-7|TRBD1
TGTGCCATCAGTGAGTCGACAGGGTACGAGCAGTACTTC
CAISESTGYEQYF
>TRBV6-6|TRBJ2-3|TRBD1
TGTGCCAGCAACAGGGGTCCAGATACGCAGTATTTT
CASNRGPDTQYF
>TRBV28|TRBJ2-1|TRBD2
TGTGCCAGCAGACCCCGGACTAGTAGGTATGAGCAGTTCTTC
CASRPRTSRYEQFF
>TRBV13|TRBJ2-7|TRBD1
TGTGCCAGCAGCTCGGGACAGGGGTTGAACGAGCAGTACTTC
CASSSGQGLNEQYF